The clone carrying this T cell receptor (beta chain) was observed a few times. Seattle enrolled patients during active infection and tracked them longitudinally. These data come from a study of blood T cell repertoires in COVID-19. Whole-study context: The samples span acute and convalescent COVID-19 from the United States, Italy and Spain. T cells, B-cell-depleted T cells, or PBMCs supplied cDNA or gDNA.

In the authors' methods: Counts of nucleated cells, estimated from reference gene primer amplification, were obtained. This table comes from immunoSEQ multiplex PCR, and its TCRdb copy is limited to in-frame clones, with some not included. D and trimming come from the DNA, and the V and J calls and clone size come from that table. The sample has 200,000 to 250,000 clones; 83% are singletons. The germline CDR1 and CDR2 sequences are LGHNA and YNFKEQ. CDR3 length: 15 amino acids. The ends lost 4 bases at V and 1 base at J; junction bases unmatched: 2. The sequence came from a woman aged 25 to 45 with COVID-19, enrolled during active disease. This chain joins TRBV4-2 and TRBJ2-2; TRBD2 aligns across 8 bases. The sequenced sample consisted of peripheral blood. The CDR3 here is CASSLAGKNTGELFF. The CDR3 DNA follows: TGTGCCAGCAGCCTAGCGGGAAAGAACACCGGGGAGCTGTTTTTT.